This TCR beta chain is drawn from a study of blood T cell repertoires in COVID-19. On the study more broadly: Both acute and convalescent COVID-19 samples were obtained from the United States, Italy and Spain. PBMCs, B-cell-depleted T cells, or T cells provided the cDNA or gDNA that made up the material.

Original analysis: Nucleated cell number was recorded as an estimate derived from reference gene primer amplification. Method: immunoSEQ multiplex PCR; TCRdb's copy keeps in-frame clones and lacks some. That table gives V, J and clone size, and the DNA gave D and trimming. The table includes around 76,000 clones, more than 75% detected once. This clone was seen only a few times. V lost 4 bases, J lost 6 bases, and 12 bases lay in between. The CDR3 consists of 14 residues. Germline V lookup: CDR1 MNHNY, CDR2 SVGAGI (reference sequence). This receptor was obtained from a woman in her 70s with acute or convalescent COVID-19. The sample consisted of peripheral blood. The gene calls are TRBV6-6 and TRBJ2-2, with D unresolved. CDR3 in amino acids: CASSSHTPPGELFF. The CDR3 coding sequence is TGTGCCAGCAGTTCCCACACCCCACCCGGGGAGCTGTTTTTT.